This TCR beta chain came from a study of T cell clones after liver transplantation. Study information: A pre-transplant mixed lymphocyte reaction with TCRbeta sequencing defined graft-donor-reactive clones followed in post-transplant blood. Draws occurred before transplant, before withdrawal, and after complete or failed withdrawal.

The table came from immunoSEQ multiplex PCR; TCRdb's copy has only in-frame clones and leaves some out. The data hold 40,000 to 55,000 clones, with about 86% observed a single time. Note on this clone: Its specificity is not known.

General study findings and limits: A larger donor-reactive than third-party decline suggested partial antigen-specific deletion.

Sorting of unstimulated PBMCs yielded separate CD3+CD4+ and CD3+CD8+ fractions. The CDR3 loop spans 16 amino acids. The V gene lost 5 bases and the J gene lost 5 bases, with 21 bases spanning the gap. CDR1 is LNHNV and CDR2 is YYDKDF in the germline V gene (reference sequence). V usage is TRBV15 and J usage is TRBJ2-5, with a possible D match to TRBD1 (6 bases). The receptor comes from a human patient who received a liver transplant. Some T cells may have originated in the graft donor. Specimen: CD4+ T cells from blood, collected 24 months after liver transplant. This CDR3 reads CATSVELRNRGETQYF. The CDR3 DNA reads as TGTGCCACCAGCGTAGAGTTGAGAAATAGGGGGGAGACCCAGTACTTC.